The present T cell receptor (beta chain) was sequenced within a study of PD-1 blockade in classical Hodgkin lymphoma. General observations from the study: Lower baseline TCR diversity was reported for newly diagnosed patients than for healthy donors. TCR diversity rose significantly by C4D1 in CD4+ but not CD8+ cells. Repertoire differences have undefined causes, possibly disease activity or prior therapy.

The repertoire was sequenced with immunoSEQ multiplex PCR; TCRdb's copy has only in-frame clones and lacks some. This table holds some 41,000 clones, about three quarters found once. This clone is medium-sized. Antigen specificity is unknown. All patients relapsed after autologous stem cell transplantation, and brentuximab vedotin exposure varied. Germline CDR1 is MRHNA and CDR2 is SNTAGT. Trimming removed 7 bases at V and 4 bases at J, with 13 bases between. The CDR3 extends over 14 amino acids. The input for sequencing was peripheral blood mononuclear cells (PBMCs), taken at baseline. The source of this sequence is a human donor with classical Hodgkin lymphoma. V gene TRBV6-4 combines with J gene TRBJ2-2; D is unclear. CDR3 bases: TGTGCCAGCACGGCTACCCCGGGCACCGGGGAGCTGTTTTTT. It codes for CASTATPGTGELFF.